This T cell receptor beta chain emerged from a study of blood T cell repertoires in COVID-19. Across the study: Donors in the United States, Italy and Spain gave samples during acute or convalescent COVID-19. T cells, B-cell-depleted T cells, or PBMCs supplied cDNA or gDNA.

From germline, CDR1 is SGHRS and CDR2 YFSETQ. The J segment lost 5 bases and the V segment lost 0 bases, leaving 7 bases of the junction unmatched. The CDR3 is made up of 16 amino acids. Original handling: Amplification of reference gene primers was used by the study to estimate nucleated cell counts. Profiling relied on immunoSEQ multiplex PCR, and the TCRdb table lists in-frame clones only, not all of them. The V and J calls and clone size were taken over from that table, and D and trimming were inferred from the DNA. This sample carries 150,000 to 200,000 clones, roughly 76% of them seen once, and the ten largest clones take around 10%. Seattle patients were enrolled during active infection and followed longitudinally.

The chain recombines TRBV5-1 with TRBJ2-7; TRBD2 agrees at 11 bases. This sequence originates from a woman aged 80 or over with COVID-19, enrolled during active disease. The sample consisted of peripheral blood. CDR3 nucleotide sequence: TGCGCCAGCAGCTTGGTTCTAGCGGGAGGTTTGAACGAGCAGTACTTC. It is translated as CASSLVLAGGLNEQYF. The variable domain in full, completed from reference TRBV5-1 and TRBJ2-7, reads KAGVTQTPRYLIKTRGQQVTLSCSPISGHRSVSWYQQTPGQGLQFLFEYFSETQRNKGNFPGRFSGRQFSNSRSEMNVSTLELGDSALYLCASSLVLAGGLNEQYFGPGTRLTVT.